A single sample gave rise to the 13 T cell receptor beta chains below, sequenced in a study of identical twins. TCRdb reprocessed the 5' RACE reads via MiXCR and lists one record per CDR3 protein. Of about 520,000 distinct CDR3 sequences in the sample, roughly a fifth were seen once. The data were also submitted as part of a second study, on T cells expressing NK-cell markers.

The specimen sequenced was CD4+ T cells sorted from blood. These receptors came from a woman aged 18-29 years in good health.

This clonotype has only a few counts. The chain couples TRBV6-2 or TRBV6-3 to TRBJ2-7, with 13 positions matching TRBD2. Germline trimming cut 6 bases from V and 3 bases from J; bases unmatched to any gene: 5. CDR3 length: 15 residues. Germline V gene data show CDR1 as MNHEY and CDR2 as SVGEGT. The CDR3 spells CASREGLAGLYEQYF. The CDR3 DNA reads as TGTGCCAGCAGAGAGGGACTAGCGGGACTCTACGAGCAGTACTTC.

V is TRBV15 and J is TRBJ2-1; the D gene is possibly TRBD1 (6 bases). The germline V and J ends were trimmed by 1 base and 6 bases, with 10 bases remaining between them. CDR3 length: 14 residues. Looked up from germline, CDR1 is LNHNV and CDR2 is YYDKDF (reference sequence). The CDR3 sequence: CATSRVGQSNEQFF. The CDR3 DNA reads TGTGCCACCAGCAGAGTAGGACAGTCCAATGAGCAGTTCTTC.

Many counts were recorded for this clonotype. This chain connects TRBV7-9 to TRBJ1-1; D gene uncertain. This CDR3 is built from 13 residues. The V gene lost 1 base and the J gene lost 3 bases, with 6 bases spanning the gap. The germline V gene encodes CDR1 SEHNR and CDR2 FQNEAQ (reference sequence). DNA of the CDR3: TGTGCCAGCAGCTTAGGCACGTACACTGAAGCTTTCTTT. It specifies CASSLGTYTEAFF.

The chain joins TRBV9 to TRBJ1-5; 7 bases match TRBD1. In germline, CDR1 is SGDLS, CDR2 YYNGEE. This CDR3 is 13 amino acids long. With 4 bases clipped from V and 9 bases from J, the junction kept 7 bases outside the gene matches. CDR3 protein: CASSTGQLGPQHF. CDR3 coding DNA: TGTGCCAGCAGCACGGGACAGCTGGGGCCCCAGCATTTT.

This clonotype was detected a few times. This chain uses TRBV20-1 with TRBJ2-7, with 8 bases lining up with TRBD1. J was trimmed by 6 bases and V by 6 bases; bases with no gene match: 13. CDR3 length: 14 amino acids. From germline, CDR1 is DFQATT and CDR2 SNEGSKA (reference sequence). CDR3 residues: CSARPGTGAFEQYF. CDR3 in DNA: TGCAGTGCCCGACCCGGGACAGGAGCTTTCGAGCAGTACTTC.

A few counts support this clonotype. The chain recombines TRBV20-1 with TRBJ2-3; D uncertain. The CDR3 spans 12 residues. Per the germline V gene, CDR1 is DFQATT and CDR2 is SNEGSKA (reference sequence). V was shortened by 7 bases and J by 0 bases, with 8 bases between the two germline ends. The CDR3 nucleotides read TGCAGTGTAGTGTATAGCACAGATACGCAGTATTTT. It yields the protein CSVVYSTDTQYF.

V and J are TRBV10-3 and TRBJ2-7; D is uncertain. Germline V gene sequence: CDR1 ENHRY, CDR2 SYGVKD. Deletions cut 4 bases from V and 6 bases from J, with 7 bases between. The CDR3 spans 11 residues. The CDR3 is CAISGTSEQYF. The CDR3 DNA sequence: TGTGCCATCAGTGGTACCTCCGAGCAGTACTTC.

The rearrangement links TRBV15 to TRBJ1-2; the D is unclear. V lost 2 bases and J 6 bases, leaving 10 bases between the germline ends. Germline V gene data show CDR1 as LNHNV and CDR2 as YYDKDF (reference sequence). The CDR3 totals 13 residues. This chain's CDR3 is CATSRSSGNGYTF. The CDR3, as DNA: TGTGCCACCAGCAGATCATCCGGCAATGGCTACACCTTC.

The J gene is TRBJ2-1, the V gene TRBV18; maybe TRBD1 (5 bases). This CDR3 spans 15 amino acids. V was shortened by 2 bases and J by 9 bases, with 17 bases between the two germline ends. The germline gives CDR1 KGHSH, CDR2 LQKENI. Here the CDR3 reads CASSPTGNRRGEQFF. The CDR3 DNA sequence: TGTGCCAGCTCACCAACAGGAAACCGCCGTGGTGAGCAGTTCTTC.

This clonotype came up many times. The chain carries TRBV7-9 and TRBJ1-5; 8 positions match TRBD1. Germline lookup yields CDR1 SEHNR and CDR2 FQNEAQ (reference sequence). Trimming took 0 bases from V and 3 from J; bases not matched to a gene: 4. CDR3 size: 16 residues. Here the CDR3 reads CASSLASGGNNQPQHF. The DNA of the CDR3 is TGTGCCAGCAGCTTAGCTTCAGGGGGCAACAATCAGCCCCAGCATTTT.

This chain uses TRBV29-1 with TRBJ2-1; TRBD2 agrees at 14 bases. This CDR3 spans 13 amino acids. The V and J ends lost 7 bases and 9 bases, in that order; junction bases with no gene match: 5. Germline V gene lookup returns CDR1 SQVTM and CDR2 ANQGSEA. As DNA, the CDR3 is TGCAGCGCCCGGACTAGCGGGAGGTTTGAGCAGTTCTTC. As protein: CSARTSGRFEQFF.

The chain is built from TRBV20-1 and TRBJ2-7, with 11 bases lining up with TRBD2. Per germline, CDR1 DFQATT and CDR2 SNEGSKA (reference sequence). The CDR3 sequence is 15 residues long. The V gene end was trimmed by 5 bases and the J gene end by 4 bases; junction bases not matched to a gene: 10. CDR3 loop: CSALTSGDLFYEQYF. In DNA form, the CDR3 reads TGCAGTGCTCTGACTAGCGGGGACCTCTTTTACGAGCAGTACTTC.

This clonotype was found a few times. The CDR3 coding sequence is TGCAGTGCTAGAGAGGGGGGGGCAGACACTGAAGCTTTCTTT. Translated: CSAREGGADTEAFF. The rearrangement links TRBV20-1 to TRBJ1-1; D is possibly TRBD1 (6 bases). V gave up 0 bases and J gave up 3 bases, with 11 bases separating them. Germline V lookup: CDR1 DFQATT, CDR2 SNEGSKA (reference sequence). The CDR3 consists of 14 residues.